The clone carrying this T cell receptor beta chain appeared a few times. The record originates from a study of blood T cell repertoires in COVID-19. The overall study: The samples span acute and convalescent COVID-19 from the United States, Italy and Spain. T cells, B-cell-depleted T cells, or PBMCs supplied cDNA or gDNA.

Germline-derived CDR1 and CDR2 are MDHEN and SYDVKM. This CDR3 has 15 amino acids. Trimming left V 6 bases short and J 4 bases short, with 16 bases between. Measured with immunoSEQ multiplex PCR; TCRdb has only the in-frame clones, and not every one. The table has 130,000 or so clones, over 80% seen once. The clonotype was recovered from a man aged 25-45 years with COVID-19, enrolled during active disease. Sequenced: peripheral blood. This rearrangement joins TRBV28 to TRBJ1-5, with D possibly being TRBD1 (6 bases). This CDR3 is CASSPRFRGNQPQHF. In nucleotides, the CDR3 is TGTGCCAGCAGCCCTCGGTTCAGGGGAAATCAGCCCCAGCATTTT. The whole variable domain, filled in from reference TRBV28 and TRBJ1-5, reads DVKVTQSSRYLVKRTGEKVFLECVQDMDHENMFWYRQDPGLGLRLIYFSYDVKMKEKGDIPEGYSVSREKKERFSLILESASTNQTSMYLCASSPRFRGNQPQHFGDGTRLSIL.